A selection of T cell receptor beta chains follows, all from one sample in a study of T cells after yellow fever vaccination. TCRdb re-called the 5' RACE reads through MiXCR, storing one row per CDR3 protein. The sample records about 330,000 distinct CDR3 sequences, about 8.3% being singletons. This sample comprised PBMCs, obtained roughly 47 days after the first yellow fever vaccination. These receptors were taken from a man aged 18 to 30 who received the YFV17D yellow fever vaccine. Each CDR3 is given with its conserved first and last residue. Not every row has a clone size; where given, it reads once, few, many or a size class.

j_call | clone_size | cdr3_length | v_call | cdr3_aa
TRBJ2-2 | - | 14 | TRBV7-9 | CARSFGVNTGELFF
TRBJ1-3 | many | 15 | TRBV5-1 | CASSLGADSGNTIYF
TRBJ1-6 | few | 18 | TRBV11-2 | CASSYQEGTLIYNSPLHF
TRBJ2-5 | - | 16 | TRBV11-2 | CASRATYRGLRETQYF
TRBJ2-7 | few | 10 | TRBV12-3/TRBV12-4 | CASANYEQYF
TRBJ2-1 | many | 16 | TRBV3-1 | CASSQLAGGRRNEQFF
TRBJ2-2 | many | 14 | TRBV7-9 | CASSFKTVTGELFF
TRBJ1-5 | - | 14 | TRBV15 | CATSYRTINQPQHF
TRBJ2-3 | few | 14 | TRBV28 | CASNPGLSTDTQYF
TRBJ2-1 | few | 15 | TRBV6-2/TRBV6-3 | CASSLSISSYNEQFF
TRBJ1-4 | few | 14 | TRBV7-9 | CASSPWQSYEKLFF
TRBJ2-7 | few | 14 | TRBV3-1 | CASSQTGGLYEQYF
TRBJ1-6 | few | 17 | TRBV5-5 | CASSTIKRSSYNSPLHF
TRBJ2-7 | many | 13 | TRBV7-6 | CASSRDLTYEQYF
TRBJ1-5 | few | 12 | TRBV20-1 | CSAAESGQPQHF
TRBJ1-4 | few | 14 | TRBV5-1 | CASSPRVGASKLFF
TRBJ1-2 | - | 14 | TRBV4-1 | CASSQPQGDYGYTF
TRBJ2-7 | many | 14 | TRBV12-3/TRBV12-4 | CASSSGSGSYEQYF
TRBJ1-2 | few | 15 | TRBV7-9 | CASSLGAAGAYGYTF
TRBJ2-2 | many | 13 | TRBV14 | CASRQISGGELFF
TRBJ2-5 | many | 12 | TRBV6-5 | CASGGAQETQYF
TRBJ2-1 | - | 18 | TRBV27 | CASRSEAGDTWAYNEQFF
TRBJ1-1 | - | 16 | TRBV19 | CASRPWEGSQRIEAFF
TRBJ1-1 | few | 14 | TRBV3-1 | CASSLITQNTEAFF